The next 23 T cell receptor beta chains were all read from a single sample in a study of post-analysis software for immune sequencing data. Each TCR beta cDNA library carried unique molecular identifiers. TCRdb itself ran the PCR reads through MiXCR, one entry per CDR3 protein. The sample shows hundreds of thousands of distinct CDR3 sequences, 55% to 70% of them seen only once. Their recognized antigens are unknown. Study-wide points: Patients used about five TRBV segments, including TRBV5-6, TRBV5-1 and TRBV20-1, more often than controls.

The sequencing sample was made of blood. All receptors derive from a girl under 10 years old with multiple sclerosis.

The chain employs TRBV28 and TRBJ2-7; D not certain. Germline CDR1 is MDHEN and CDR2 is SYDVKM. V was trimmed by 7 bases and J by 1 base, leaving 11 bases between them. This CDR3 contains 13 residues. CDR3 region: CASNPGQSYEQYF. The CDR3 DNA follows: TGTGCCAGCAACCCCGGGCAGTCCTACGAGCAGTACTTC.

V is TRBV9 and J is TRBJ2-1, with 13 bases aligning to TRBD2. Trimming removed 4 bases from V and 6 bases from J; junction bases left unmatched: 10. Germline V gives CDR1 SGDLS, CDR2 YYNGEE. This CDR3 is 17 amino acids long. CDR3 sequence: CASSLHWTSGGVNEQFF. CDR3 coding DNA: TGTGCCAGCAGCTTACATTGGACTAGCGGGGGAGTCAATGAGCAGTTCTTC.

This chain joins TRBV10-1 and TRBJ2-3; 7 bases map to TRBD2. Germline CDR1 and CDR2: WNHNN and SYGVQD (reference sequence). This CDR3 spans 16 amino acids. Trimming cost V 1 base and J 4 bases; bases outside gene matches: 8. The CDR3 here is CASSELKAGVPDTQYF. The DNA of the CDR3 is TGCGCCAGCAGTGAGTTGAAGGCGGGAGTACCAGATACGCAGTATTTT.

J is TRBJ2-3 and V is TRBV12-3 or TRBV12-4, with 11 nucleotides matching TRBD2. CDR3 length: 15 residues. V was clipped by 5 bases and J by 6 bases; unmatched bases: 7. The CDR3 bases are TGTGCCAGCAGTCCACTAGCGGGAGCGGAGGATACGCAGTATTTT. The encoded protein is CASSPLAGAEDTQYF.

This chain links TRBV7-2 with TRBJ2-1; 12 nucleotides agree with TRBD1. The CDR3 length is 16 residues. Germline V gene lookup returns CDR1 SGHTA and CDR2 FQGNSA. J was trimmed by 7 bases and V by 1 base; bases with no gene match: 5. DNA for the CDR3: TGTGCCAGCAGCTTAGATCGGGACAGGGGGCTAAATGAGCAGTTCTTC. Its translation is CASSLDRDRGLNEQFF.

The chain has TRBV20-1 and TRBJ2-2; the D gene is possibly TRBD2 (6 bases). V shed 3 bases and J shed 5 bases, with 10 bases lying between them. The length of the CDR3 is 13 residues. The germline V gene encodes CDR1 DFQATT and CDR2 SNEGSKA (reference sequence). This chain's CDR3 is CSASGRRTGELFF. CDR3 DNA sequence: TGCAGTGCTAGCGGGAGACGGACCGGGGAGCTGTTTTTT.

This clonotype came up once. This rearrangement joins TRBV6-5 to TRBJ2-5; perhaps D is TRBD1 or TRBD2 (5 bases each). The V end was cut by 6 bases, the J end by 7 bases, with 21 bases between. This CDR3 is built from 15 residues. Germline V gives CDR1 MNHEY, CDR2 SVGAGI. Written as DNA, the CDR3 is TGTGCCAGCAGCGCTGAGGGGAACAAGAGATTGACCCAGTACTTC. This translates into CASSAEGNKRLTQYF.

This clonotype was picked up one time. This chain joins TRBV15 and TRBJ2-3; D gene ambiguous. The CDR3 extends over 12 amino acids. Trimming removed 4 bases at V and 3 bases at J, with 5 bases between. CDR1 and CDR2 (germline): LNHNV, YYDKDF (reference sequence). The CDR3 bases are TGTGCCACCAGCACTCGTACAGATACGCAGTATTTT. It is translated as CATSTRTDTQYF.

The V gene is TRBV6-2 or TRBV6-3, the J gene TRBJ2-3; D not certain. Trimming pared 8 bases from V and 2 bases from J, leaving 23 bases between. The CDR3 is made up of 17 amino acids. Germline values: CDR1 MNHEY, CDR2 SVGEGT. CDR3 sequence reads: CASLTLRRTNYTDTQYF. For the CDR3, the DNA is TGTGCCAGCCTTACCCTTCGTAGGACCAACTACACAGATACGCAGTATTTT.

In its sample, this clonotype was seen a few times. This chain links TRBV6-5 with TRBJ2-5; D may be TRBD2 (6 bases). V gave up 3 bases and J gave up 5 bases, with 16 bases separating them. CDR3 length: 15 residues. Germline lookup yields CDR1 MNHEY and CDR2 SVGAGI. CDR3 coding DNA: TGTGCCAGCAGTTATCGTCTGGGACTCCACGAGACCCAGTACTTC. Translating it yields CASSYRLGLHETQYF.

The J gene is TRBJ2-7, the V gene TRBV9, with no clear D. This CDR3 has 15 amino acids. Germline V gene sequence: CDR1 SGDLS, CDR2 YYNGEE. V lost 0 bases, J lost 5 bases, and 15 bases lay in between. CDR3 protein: CASSVESVGSHEQYF. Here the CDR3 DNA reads TGTGCCAGCAGCGTAGAATCGGTGGGCAGCCACGAGCAGTACTTC. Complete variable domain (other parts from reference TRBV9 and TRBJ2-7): DSGVTQTPKHLITATGQRVTLRCSPRSGDLSVYWYQQSLDQGLQFLIQYYNGEERAKGNILERFSAQQFPDLHSELNLSSLELGDSALYFCASSVESVGSHEQYFGPGTRLTVT.

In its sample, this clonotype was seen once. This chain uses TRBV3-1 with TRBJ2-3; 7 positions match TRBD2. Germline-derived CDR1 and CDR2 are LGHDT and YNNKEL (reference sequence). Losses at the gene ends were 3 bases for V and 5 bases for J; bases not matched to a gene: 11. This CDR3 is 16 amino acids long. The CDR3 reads CASSQAVGLGRDTQYF. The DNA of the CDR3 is TGTGCCAGCAGCCAGGCAGTAGGACTAGGAAGAGATACGCAGTATTTT.

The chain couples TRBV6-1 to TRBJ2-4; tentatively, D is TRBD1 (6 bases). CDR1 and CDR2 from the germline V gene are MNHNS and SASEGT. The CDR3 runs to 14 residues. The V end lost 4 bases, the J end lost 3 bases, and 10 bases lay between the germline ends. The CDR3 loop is CASSAPGDKNIQYF. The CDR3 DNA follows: TGTGCCAGCAGTGCCCCAGGGGACAAAAACATTCAGTACTTC.

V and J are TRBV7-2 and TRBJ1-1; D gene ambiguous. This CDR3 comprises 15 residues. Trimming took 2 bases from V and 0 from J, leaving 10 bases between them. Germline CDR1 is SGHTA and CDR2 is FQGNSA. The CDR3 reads CASSLFVTMNTEAFF. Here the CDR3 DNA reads TGTGCCAGCAGCTTATTCGTCACTATGAACACTGAAGCTTTCTTT.

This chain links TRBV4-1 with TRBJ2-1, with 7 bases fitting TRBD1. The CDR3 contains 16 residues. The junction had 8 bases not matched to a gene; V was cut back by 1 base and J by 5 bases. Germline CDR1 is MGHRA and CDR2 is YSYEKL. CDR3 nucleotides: TGCGCCAGCAGCCAAGGGGGGACAGCATCAGACAATGAGCAGTTCTTC. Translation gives CASSQGGTASDNEQFF.

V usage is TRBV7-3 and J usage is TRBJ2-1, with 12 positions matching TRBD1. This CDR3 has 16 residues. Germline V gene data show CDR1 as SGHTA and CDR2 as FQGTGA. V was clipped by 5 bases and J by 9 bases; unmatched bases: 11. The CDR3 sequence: CASSPPGTGGWGEQFF. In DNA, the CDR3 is TGTGCCAGCAGCCCCCCAGGGACAGGGGGCTGGGGTGAGCAGTTCTTC.

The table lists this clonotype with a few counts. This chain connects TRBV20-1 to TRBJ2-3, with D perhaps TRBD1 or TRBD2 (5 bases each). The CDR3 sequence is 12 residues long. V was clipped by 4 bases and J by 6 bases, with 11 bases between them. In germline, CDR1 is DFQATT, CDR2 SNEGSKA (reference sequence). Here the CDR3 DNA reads TGCAGTGCTATGACAGCGGCCGATACGCAGTATTTT. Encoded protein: CSAMTAADTQYF.

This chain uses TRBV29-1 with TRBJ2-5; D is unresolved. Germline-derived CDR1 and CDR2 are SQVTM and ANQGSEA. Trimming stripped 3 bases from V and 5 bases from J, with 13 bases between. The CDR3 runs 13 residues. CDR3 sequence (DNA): TGCAGCGTTGAGTGGCCGTTTGGGGAGACCCAGTACTTC. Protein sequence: CSVEWPFGETQYF.

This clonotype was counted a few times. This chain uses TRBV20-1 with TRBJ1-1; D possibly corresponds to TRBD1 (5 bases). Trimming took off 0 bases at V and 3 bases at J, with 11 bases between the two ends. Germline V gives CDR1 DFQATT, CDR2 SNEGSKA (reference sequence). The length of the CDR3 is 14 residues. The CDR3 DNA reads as TGCAGTGCTAGAGACCAGGGTTTAGACACTGAAGCTTTCTTT. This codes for CSARDQGLDTEAFF.

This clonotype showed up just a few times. CDR3 residues: CASSLTGRGGYEQYF. CDR3 in DNA: TGCGCCAGCAGCTTAACAGGGAGAGGGGGTTACGAGCAGTACTTC. The chain employs TRBV5-1 and TRBJ2-7, with a weak D call TRBD1 (6 bases). V dropped 2 bases and J dropped 4 bases, with 16 bases sitting between them. Germline assignment: CDR1 SGHRS and CDR2 YFSETQ. The length of the CDR3 is 15 residues.

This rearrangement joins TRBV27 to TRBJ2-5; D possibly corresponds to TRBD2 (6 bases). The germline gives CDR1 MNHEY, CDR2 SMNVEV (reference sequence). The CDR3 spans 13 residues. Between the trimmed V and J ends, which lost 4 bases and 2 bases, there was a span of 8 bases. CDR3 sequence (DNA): TGTGCCAGCAGTTGGGGGAGGCAAGAGACCCAGTACTTC. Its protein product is CASSWGRQETQYF.

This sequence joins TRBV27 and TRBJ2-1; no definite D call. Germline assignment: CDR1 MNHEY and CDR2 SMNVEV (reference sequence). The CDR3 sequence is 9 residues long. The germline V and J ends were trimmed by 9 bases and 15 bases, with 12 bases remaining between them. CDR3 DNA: TGTGCCAGTGGGCCTCCCTGGTTCTTC. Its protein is CASGPPWFF.

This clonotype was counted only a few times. The CDR3 DNA sequence: TGTGCCAGCAGCTTAGTAACTAGCGGGGGGGCAAATACGCAGTATTTT. Translating gives CASSLVTSGGANTQYF. The chain links TRBV7-2 to TRBJ2-3; 13 nucleotides line up with TRBD2. CDR3 length equals 16 residues. Germline values: CDR1 SGHTA, CDR2 FQGNSA. J was trimmed by 7 bases and V by 1 base; bases with no gene match: 5.